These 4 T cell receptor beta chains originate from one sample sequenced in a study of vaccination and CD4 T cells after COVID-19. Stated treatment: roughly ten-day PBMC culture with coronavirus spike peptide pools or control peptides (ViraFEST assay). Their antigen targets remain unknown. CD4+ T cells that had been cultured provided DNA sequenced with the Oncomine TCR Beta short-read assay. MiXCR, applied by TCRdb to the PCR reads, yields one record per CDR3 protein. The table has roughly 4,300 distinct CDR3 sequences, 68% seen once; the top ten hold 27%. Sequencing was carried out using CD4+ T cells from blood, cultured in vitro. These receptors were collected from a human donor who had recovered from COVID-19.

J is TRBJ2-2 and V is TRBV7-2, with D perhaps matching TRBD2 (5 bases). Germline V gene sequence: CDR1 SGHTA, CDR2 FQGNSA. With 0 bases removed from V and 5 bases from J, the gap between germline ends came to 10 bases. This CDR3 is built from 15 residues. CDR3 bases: TGTGCCAGCAGCTTAGCGTGGACTCTGACCGGGGAGCTGTTTTTT. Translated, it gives CASSLAWTLTGELFF.

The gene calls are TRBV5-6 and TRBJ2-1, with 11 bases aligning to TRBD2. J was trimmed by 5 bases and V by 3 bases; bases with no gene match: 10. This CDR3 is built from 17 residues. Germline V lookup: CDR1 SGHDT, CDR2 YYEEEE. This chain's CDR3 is CASSSIKGLAGHNEQFF. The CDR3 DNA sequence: TGTGCCAGCAGCTCTATCAAAGGACTAGCGGGCCACAATGAGCAGTTCTTC.

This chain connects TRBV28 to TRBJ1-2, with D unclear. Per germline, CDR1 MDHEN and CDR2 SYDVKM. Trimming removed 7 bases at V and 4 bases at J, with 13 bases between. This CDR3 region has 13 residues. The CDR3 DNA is TGTGCCAGCATCCCCGGCAAGATCTATGGCTACACCTTC. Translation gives CASIPGKIYGYTF.

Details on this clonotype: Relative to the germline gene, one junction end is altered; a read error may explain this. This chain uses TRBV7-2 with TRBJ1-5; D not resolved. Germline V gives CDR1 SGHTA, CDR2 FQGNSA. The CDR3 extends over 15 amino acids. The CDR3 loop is CASSPVPGVRQPQHF. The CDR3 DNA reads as TGCGCCAGCAGCCCTGTTCCGGGCGTGAGGCAGCCCCAGCATTTT.